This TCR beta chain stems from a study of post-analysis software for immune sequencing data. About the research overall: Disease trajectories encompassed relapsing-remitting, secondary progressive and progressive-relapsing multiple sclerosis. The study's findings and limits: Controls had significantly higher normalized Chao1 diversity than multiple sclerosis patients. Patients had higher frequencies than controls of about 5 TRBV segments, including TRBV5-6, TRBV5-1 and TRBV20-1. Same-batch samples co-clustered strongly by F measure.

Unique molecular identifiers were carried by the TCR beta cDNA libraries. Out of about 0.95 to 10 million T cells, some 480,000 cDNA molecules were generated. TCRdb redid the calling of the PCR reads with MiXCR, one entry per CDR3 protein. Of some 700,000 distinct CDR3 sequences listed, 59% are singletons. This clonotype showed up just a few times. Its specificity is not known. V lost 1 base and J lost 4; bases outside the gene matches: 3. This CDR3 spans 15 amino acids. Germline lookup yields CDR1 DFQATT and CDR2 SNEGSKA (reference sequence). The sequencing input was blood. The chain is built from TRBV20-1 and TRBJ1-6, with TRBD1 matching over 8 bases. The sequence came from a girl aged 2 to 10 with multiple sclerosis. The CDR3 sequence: CSARGTGSYNSPLHF. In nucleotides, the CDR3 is TGCAGTGCTAGAGGGACAGGGTCTTATAATTCACCCCTCCACTTT.